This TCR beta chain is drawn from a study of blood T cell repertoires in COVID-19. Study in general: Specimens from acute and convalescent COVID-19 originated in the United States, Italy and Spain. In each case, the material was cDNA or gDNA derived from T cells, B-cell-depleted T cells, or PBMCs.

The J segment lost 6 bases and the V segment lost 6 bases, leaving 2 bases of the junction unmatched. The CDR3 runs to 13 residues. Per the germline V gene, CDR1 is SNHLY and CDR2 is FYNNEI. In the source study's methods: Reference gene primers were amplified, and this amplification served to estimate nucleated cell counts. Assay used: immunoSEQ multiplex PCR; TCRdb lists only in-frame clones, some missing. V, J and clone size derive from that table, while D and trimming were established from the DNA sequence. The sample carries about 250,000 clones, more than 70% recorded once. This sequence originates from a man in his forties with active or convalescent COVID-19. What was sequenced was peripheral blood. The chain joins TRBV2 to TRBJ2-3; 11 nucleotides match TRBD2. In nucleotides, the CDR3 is TGTGCCAGCAGGGCTAGCGGGAGGGATACGCAGTATTTT. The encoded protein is CASRASGRDTQYF.